The present TCR beta chain was sequenced within a study of T-cell reconstitution after alpha-beta-depleted transplantation in children. In its sample, this clonotype was seen many times. Germline V gene data show CDR1 as MNHEY and CDR2 as SVGAGI. Trimming stripped 3 bases from V and 6 bases from J, with 12 bases between. There are 14 residues in the CDR3. This sample's TCRbeta library carried unique molecular identifier barcodes. TCRdb reanalysed the PCR reads using MiXCR and keeps one entry per CDR3 protein. The sample records some 350,000 distinct CDR3 sequences, around a tenth being singletons. J is TRBJ1-5 and V is TRBV6-5; unclear D gene. The receptor was isolated from a human donor who donated a stem cell graft to a child with acute lymphoblastic leukemia. The sequences come from PBMCs from the stem cell graft donor, collected from the stem cell graft. CDR3: CASSYARQAQPQHF. The CDR3 coding sequence is TGTGCCAGCAGTTATGCCCGGCAGGCTCAGCCCCAGCATTTT.